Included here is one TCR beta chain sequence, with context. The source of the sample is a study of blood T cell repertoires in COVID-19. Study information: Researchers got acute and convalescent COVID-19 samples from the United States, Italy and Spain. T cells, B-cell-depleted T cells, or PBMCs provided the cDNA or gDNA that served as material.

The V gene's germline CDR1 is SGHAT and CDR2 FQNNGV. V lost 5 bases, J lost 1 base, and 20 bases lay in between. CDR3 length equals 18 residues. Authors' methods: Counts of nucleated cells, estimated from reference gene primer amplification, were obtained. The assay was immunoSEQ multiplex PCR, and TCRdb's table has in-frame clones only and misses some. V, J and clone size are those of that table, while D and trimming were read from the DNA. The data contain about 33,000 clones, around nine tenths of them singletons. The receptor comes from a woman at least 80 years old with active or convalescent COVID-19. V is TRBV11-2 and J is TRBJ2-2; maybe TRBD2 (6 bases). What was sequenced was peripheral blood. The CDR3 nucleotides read TGTGCCAGCAGCCTAAGACTCTTGGGTAGCGGGAACACCGGGGAGCTGTTTTTT. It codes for CASSLRLLGSGNTGELFF.